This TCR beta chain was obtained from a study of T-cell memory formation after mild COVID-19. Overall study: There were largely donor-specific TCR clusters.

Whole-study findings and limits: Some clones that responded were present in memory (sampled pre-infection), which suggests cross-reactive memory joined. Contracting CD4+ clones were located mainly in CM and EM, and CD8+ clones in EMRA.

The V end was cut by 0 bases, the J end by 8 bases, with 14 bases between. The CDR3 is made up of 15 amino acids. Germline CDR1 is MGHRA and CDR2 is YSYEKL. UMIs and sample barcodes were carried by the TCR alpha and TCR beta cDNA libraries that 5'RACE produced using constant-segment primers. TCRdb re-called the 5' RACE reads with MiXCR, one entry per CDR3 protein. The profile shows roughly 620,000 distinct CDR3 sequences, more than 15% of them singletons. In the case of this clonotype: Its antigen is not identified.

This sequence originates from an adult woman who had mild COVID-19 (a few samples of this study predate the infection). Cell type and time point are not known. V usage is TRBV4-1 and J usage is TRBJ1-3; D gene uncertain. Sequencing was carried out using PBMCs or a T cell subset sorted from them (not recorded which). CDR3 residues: CASSQEARSTYTIYF. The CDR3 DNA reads TGCGCCAGCAGCCAAGAGGCCAGGTCTACGTACACCATATATTTT.